One sample yielded the 3 T cell receptor beta chains listed below, sequenced in a study of T cell changes during pregnancy in multiple sclerosis. The assay was immunoSEQ multiplex PCR, and TCRdb's table has in-frame clones only and misses some. Among around 12,000 clones listed, roughly 86% were seen once. The source was CD8+ T cells from peripheral blood mononuclear cells, collected in the second trimester of pregnancy. These receptors originate from a female donor in good health, enrolled as a control in a pregnancy study.

The chain couples TRBV9 to TRBJ2-5, with D possibly being TRBD1 (8 bases). The CDR3 has 15 amino acids. Germline assignment: CDR1 SGDLS and CDR2 YYNGEE. V lost 5 bases to trimming and J lost 5 bases, with 19 bases between them. CDR3 DNA sequence: TGTGCCAGCAGTTTCATAACAGGGGGAGGGGAGACCCAGTACTTC. It yields the protein CASSFITGGGETQYF.

This chain connects TRBV2 to TRBJ2-3; 8 nucleotides line up with TRBD2. The germline V gene encodes CDR1 SNHLY and CDR2 FYNNEI. J lost 3 bases, V lost 9 bases, and 5 bases had no gene match. The CDR3 covers 13 residues. The CDR3 spells CASWGTRTDTQYF. The CDR3 DNA is TGTGCCAGTTGGGGGACTAGAACAGATACGCAGTATTTT. Filled out from reference TRBV2 and TRBJ2-3, the complete variable domain reads EPEVTQTPSHQVTQMGQEVILRCVPISNHLYFYWYRQILGQKVEFLVSFYNNEISEKSEIFDDQFSVERPDGSNFTLKIRSTKLEDSAMYFCASWGTRTDTQYFGPGTRLTVL.

The J gene is TRBJ1-2, the V gene TRBV7-9; D may be TRBD1 (6 bases). V was trimmed by 4 bases and J by 5 bases, leaving 11 bases between them. The CDR3 consists of 13 residues. Germline V gene data show CDR1 as SEHNR and CDR2 as FQNEAQ (reference sequence). The CDR3 bases are TGTGCCAGCAGCTCTACAGGGTTTTATGGCTACACCTTC. Translation: CASSSTGFYGYTF.